These T cell receptor beta chains were read from a single sample in a study of a mutant IDH1 vaccine in newly diagnosed glioma. Profiled with immunoSEQ multiplex PCR; TCRdb holds only in-frame clones, not every one. The sample has 50,000 to 60,000 clones, around 78% seen once. Which antigens these TCRs recognize remains unknown. The sample here was PBMCs, taken from a glioma patient whose treatment included an IDH1 peptide vaccine. These receptors came from a man aged 45-60 years with glioma. Each CDR3 is given with its conserved first and last residue. The order of the fields is V gene, clone size, J gene, D gene, CDR3 protein, CDR3 DNA. The D gene is left open where the match is weak. Size is stated for part of the rows, as once, few or many counts, or as a class when the clone is expanded.

v_call: TRBV6-6; clone_size: NA; j_call: TRBJ2-1; d_call: NA; cdr3_aa: CASRQGLGEQFF; cdr3_nt: TGTGCCAGCCGTCAGGGGTTGGGTGAGCAGTTCTTC
v_call: TRBV5-1; clone_size: NA; j_call: TRBJ2-7; d_call: TRBD1; cdr3_aa: CASSSDRVAEQYF; cdr3_nt: TGCGCCAGCAGCTCGGACAGGGTAGCCGAGCAGTACTTC
v_call: TRBV19; clone_size: NA; j_call: TRBJ1-2; d_call: NA; cdr3_aa: CASTLLGGDGYTF; cdr3_nt: TGTGCCAGTACCCTATTAGGGGGGGACGGCTACACCTTC
v_call: TRBV19; clone_size: NA; j_call: TRBJ1-5; d_call: NA; cdr3_aa: CASSITGFNQPQHF; cdr3_nt: TGTGCCAGTAGTATAACAGGGTTCAATCAGCCCCAGCATTTT
v_call: TRBV25-1; clone_size: once; j_call: TRBJ2-1; d_call: NA; cdr3_aa: CASSGLRGAGEQFF; cdr3_nt: TGTGCCAGCAGTGGACTACGGGGGGCGGGTGAGCAGTTCTTC
v_call: TRBV15; clone_size: few; j_call: TRBJ1-4; d_call: NA; cdr3_aa: CAAREGMVEKLFF; cdr3_nt: TGTGCTGCTCGTGAGGGCATGGTTGAAAAACTGTTTTTT
v_call: TRBV5-4; clone_size: few; j_call: TRBJ1-2; d_call: NA; cdr3_aa: CASSLEGRGLNYGYTF; cdr3_nt: TGTGCCAGCAGTTTAGAGGGAAGGGGACTTAACTATGGCTACACCTTC
v_call: TRBV18; clone_size: NA; j_call: TRBJ1-2; d_call: NA; cdr3_aa: CASSPDKGAGGYTF; cdr3_nt: TGTGCCAGCTCACCAGATAAGGGAGCCGGTGGCTACACCTTC
v_call: TRBV19; clone_size: NA; j_call: TRBJ1-4; d_call: NA; cdr3_aa: CASSIVREKLFF; cdr3_nt: TGTGCCAGTAGTATAGTAAGAGAAAAACTGTTTTTT
v_call: TRBV7-2; clone_size: NA; j_call: TRBJ2-7; d_call: NA; cdr3_aa: CASSFGNSYEQYF; cdr3_nt: TGTGCCAGCAGCTTTGGTAACTCCTACGAGCAGTACTTC
v_call: TRBV30; clone_size: NA; j_call: TRBJ1-4; d_call: NA; cdr3_aa: CAWSGGPGIVATNEKLFF; cdr3_nt: TGTGCCTGGAGTGGGGGCCCGGGCATAGTTGCAACTAATGAAAAACTGTTTTTT
v_call: TRBV4-2; clone_size: NA; j_call: TRBJ2-2; d_call: NA; cdr3_aa: CASSQEEGGTGELFF; cdr3_nt: TGTGCCAGCAGCCAAGAGGAGGGGGGCACCGGGGAGCTGTTTTTT
v_call: TRBV11-2; clone_size: many; j_call: TRBJ2-2; d_call: NA; cdr3_aa: CASSTPRNTGELFF; cdr3_nt: TGTGCCAGCAGCACTCCCCGGAACACCGGGGAGCTGTTTTTT
v_call: TRBV30; clone_size: NA; j_call: TRBJ1-3; d_call: NA; cdr3_aa: CAWSVGRENTIYF; cdr3_nt: TGTGCCTGGAGTGTAGGCCGGGAAAACACCATATATTTT
v_call: TRBV5-6; clone_size: once; j_call: TRBJ2-5; d_call: TRBD2; cdr3_aa: CASSPGGIRNNLETQYF; cdr3_nt: TGTGCCAGCAGCCCGGGGGGGATCCGGAATAACCTGGAGACCCAGTACTTC
v_call: TRBV7-6; clone_size: NA; j_call: TRBJ2-2; d_call: NA; cdr3_aa: CASSLSPTVGTGELFF; cdr3_nt: TGTGCCAGCAGCTTATCCCCTACCGTGGGCACCGGGGAGCTGTTTTTT
v_call: TRBV2; clone_size: NA; j_call: TRBJ1-2; d_call: TRBD1; cdr3_aa: CASSPTGADGYTF; cdr3_nt: TGTGCCAGCAGTCCTACAGGGGCAGATGGCTACACCTTC
v_call: TRBV4-3; clone_size: few; j_call: TRBJ1-6; d_call: NA; cdr3_aa: CASSQDRPLRSPLHF; cdr3_nt: TGCGCCAGCAGCCAAGATCGCCCCTTGAGATCACCCCTCCACTTT
v_call: TRBV18; clone_size: NA; j_call: TRBJ1-2; d_call: NA; cdr3_aa: CASSSGRGYTF; cdr3_nt: TGTGCCAGCTCTTCCGGTAGGGGCTACACCTTC
v_call: TRBV30; clone_size: NA; j_call: TRBJ2-6; d_call: NA; cdr3_aa: CAWSVGSGANVLTF; cdr3_nt: TGTGCCTGGAGTGTAGGGTCTGGGGCCAACGTCCTGACTTTC
v_call: TRBV6-5; clone_size: NA; j_call: TRBJ1-4; d_call: NA; cdr3_aa: CASSYRQANEKLFF; cdr3_nt: TGTGCCAGCAGCTATCGACAGGCTAATGAAAAACTGTTTTTT